This TCR beta chain was sequenced during a study of cytomegalovirus exposure and HLA in healthy donors. Overall study: Inside one of the first data releases sat 75 million to 100 million unique TCRs taken from HLA-typed donors. Across a few hundred genotyped donors, 81% landed in the Caucasian-associated ancestry cluster. Findings of the study overall: The authors listed approximately 150 TCR beta chains as cytomegalovirus-associated.

13 Jbeta primers and 60 Vbeta primers were used for the PCR. Sequencing used immunoSEQ multiplex PCR; TCRdb keeps in-frame clones, though not all of them. The table shows approximately 110,000 clones, with 70% occurring only once. V shed 6 bases and J shed 0 bases, with 14 bases lying between them. The germline V gene encodes CDR1 MNHEY and CDR2 SVGAGI. This CDR3 region has 15 residues. Details on this clone: Its cognate antigen is unknown.

The gene calls are TRBV6-5 and TRBJ1-1, with D possibly TRBD1 on 5 matching bases. Sequencing was performed on PBMCs. This TCR derives from a man aged 25 to 40 in good health and CMV-seropositive. Here the CDR3 DNA reads TGTGCCAGCAGACGCGGGGGGACGTTGAACACTGAAGCTTTCTTT. Amino acid sequence: CASRRGGTLNTEAFF.